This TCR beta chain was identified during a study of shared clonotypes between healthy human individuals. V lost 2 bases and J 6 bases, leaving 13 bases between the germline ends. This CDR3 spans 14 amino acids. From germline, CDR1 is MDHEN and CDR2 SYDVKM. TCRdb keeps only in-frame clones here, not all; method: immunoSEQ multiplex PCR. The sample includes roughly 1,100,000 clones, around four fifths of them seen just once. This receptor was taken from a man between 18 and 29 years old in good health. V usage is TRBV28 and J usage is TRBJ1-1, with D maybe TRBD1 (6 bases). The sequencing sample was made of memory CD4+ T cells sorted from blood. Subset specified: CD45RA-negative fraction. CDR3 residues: CASSLHGGGSEAFF. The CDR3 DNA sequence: TGTGCCAGCAGTTTACACGGGGGCGGATCTGAAGCTTTCTTT.